The present T cell receptor (beta chain) was sequenced within a study of blood T cell repertoires in COVID-19 (dated by TCRdb to about 2020). Background for the entire study: Samples from collaborators originated in the United States, Italy and Spain and spanned both the acute and convalescent phases of COVID-19. The material from the prospective study consisted of cDNA or gDNA derived from T cells, B-cell-depleted T cells, or PBMCs. The repertoires were released in a freely available public database intended as a resource for research on the immune response to SARS-CoV-2. Where available, HLA class I and class II types were obtained from metadata supplied by the sample provider rather than from assay-based typing. The dataset comprised deeply sampled blood TCRbeta repertoires from subjects exposed to, actively infected with, or recovered from COVID-19. Nearly every sample came with metadata listing a de-identified subject ID, COVID-19 status, age in years and sex. The samples were drawn from two sources: the first 160 participants of the ongoing ImmuneRACE study, and about 1,300 subjects contributed by 6 global collaborators.

Participants in the prospective study were aged roughly 18 to 90 years, lived in over 20 United States geographic areas, and enrolled through a virtual design. Cohort assignment in the prospective study relied on participant-reported clinical history from a screening survey and a study questionnaire. For ImmuneRACE Cohort 3, a participant was defined as recovered based on two consecutive negative NP/OP PCR tests, clearance by a healthcare professional, or resolution of symptoms. Mobile phlebotomists in the prospective study collected whole blood, serum and a nasopharyngeal or oropharyngeal swab from every participant. Prospective study participants could optionally give additional blood draws and questionnaires over an approximately 2-month period. Before DNA extraction, blood samples from the prospective study were shipped at room temperature or frozen. TCRbeta CDR3 regions were amplified from genomic DNA by means of the immunoSEQ Assay, a bias-controlled multiplex PCR. The authors' analysis ran thus. Nucleated cell counts per sample were estimated from amplification of reference gene primers within the assay. To quantify the absolute abundance of each unique TCRbeta CDR3 rearrangement, sequence reads were collapsed and filtered. For each sample, productive Simpson clonality was calculated as the square root of Simpson's diversity index across productive rearrangements. As stored in TCRdb, this immuneACCESS dataset retains in-frame rearrangements with V and J assigned. A fraction of the clones does not appear; measured against another copy, unresolved V genes explain less than half of the discrepancy, and the remainder lacks a known reason. That table furnishes V, J and clone size, whereas the DNA furnished D and trimming. Here the sample has some 170,000 clones; around four fifths occur a single time. The top ten constitute approximately 15% of the sample.

V was cut back by 5 bases and J by 1 base, leaving a gap of 4 bases between them. The cysteine opens and the phenylalanine closes a CDR3 of 11 amino acids. Left in the record is the CDR3 DNA by itself, 33 bases read in frame from the first base. For CDR1 and CDR2, the germline V gene (reference sequence) lists DFQATT and SNEGSKA. Summary of the overall study and its limitations: The quantity of clinical and demographic metadata differed by source and by participant and was supplied without curation.

In regard to this clone: The target of this receptor is not known. Qualities for individual bases were not recorded, and no much larger clone is one base off.

The receptor chain draws on TRBV20-1 and TRBJ2-3; no D gene can be assigned with confidence. The sample comprised PBMCs or T cells enriched from blood (not recorded which). This clonotype was sampled from a woman between 50 and 59 years old who had recovered from COVID-19. The sequence in DNA is TGCAGTGCTCTCCGCACAGATACGCAGTATTTT. Translation gives CSALRTDTQYF.